The next 25 T cell receptor beta chains were all read from a single sample in a study of identical twins. One entry per CDR3 protein results from TCRdb running MiXCR on the 5' RACE reads. The data hold approximately 490,000 distinct CDR3 sequences, with around 24% observed a single time. The same data also contributed to another study, on yellow fever vaccine responses in identical twins.

Sequenced sample: CD4+ T cells sorted from blood. The receptors shown here come from a woman younger than 35 in good health.

This rearrangement joins TRBV12-3 or TRBV12-4 to TRBJ1-5, with 8 nucleotides matching TRBD1. The CDR3 is 17 residues long. The V segment lost 4 bases and the J segment 0 bases; nucleotides outside the gene matches: 8. CDR3 nucleotides: TGTGCCAGCAGTTACGGGGACAGGTTGCATAGCAATCAGCCCCAGCATTTT. It is translated as CASSYGDRLHSNQPQHF.

The chain recombines TRBV21-1 with TRBJ2-3; the table names TRBD1, a call not compared with the DNA. TRBV21-1 is flagged as a pseudogene. The CDR3 spans 16 residues. The CDR3 DNA reads TGTGCCAGCAGCAAAGATTGTCCCCGGGTGGCAGATACGCAGTATTTT. Translating gives CASSKDCPRVADTQYF.

The rearrangement links TRBV12-3 or TRBV12-4 to TRBJ1-6; TRBD1 aligns across 7 bases. V lost 9 bases and J lost 0; bases outside the gene matches: 8. The CDR3 has 16 amino acids. In nucleotides, the CDR3 is TGTGCCAGTAATCGGGACAGCAGCTCCTATAATTCACCCCTCCACTTT. Translating gives CASNRDSSSYNSPLHF.

The CDR3 is CASSPTGESPLHF. DNA for the CDR3: TGTGCCAGCAGCCCGACAGGGGAATCACCCCTCCACTTT. The chain links TRBV7-8 to TRBJ1-6; 8 bases map to TRBD1. There are 13 residues in the CDR3. J was trimmed by 10 bases and V by 5 bases; bases with no gene match: 4. Germline values: CDR1 SGHVS, CDR2 FQNEAQ.

The rearrangement links TRBV12-3 or TRBV12-4 to TRBJ2-7; D is possibly TRBD1 (6 bases). Trimming shortened V by 5 bases and J by 6 bases, and 23 bases separated the two germline ends. This CDR3 is built from 16 residues. Written as DNA, the CDR3 is TGTGCCAGCAGTCAGGGGTCCCATGGGTCGGTACGCGAGCAGTACTTC. Protein sequence: CASSQGSHGSVREQYF.

This chain joins TRBV7-9 and TRBJ1-1; D is unclear. Trimming left V 0 bases short and J 4 bases short, with 12 bases between. The CDR3 spans 15 residues. Germline V CDR1 and CDR2: SEHNR, FQNEAQ (reference sequence). The CDR3 spells CASSLAISEFTEAFF. The CDR3 region has the DNA TGTGCCAGCAGCTTAGCAATAAGTGAATTCACTGAAGCTTTCTTT.

This sequence joins TRBV10-3 and TRBJ2-7; the match to TRBD1 covers 7 bases. Germline values: CDR1 ENHRY, CDR2 SYGVKD. This CDR3 contains 14 residues. V lost 4 bases and J lost 2; bases outside the gene matches: 5. CDR3 in amino acids: CAISGRTGPYEQYF. The CDR3 coding sequence is TGTGCCATCAGTGGGAGGACAGGACCCTACGAGCAGTACTTC.

This chain joins TRBV12-3 or TRBV12-4 and TRBJ1-3; D unresolved. This CDR3 has 15 amino acids. With 5 bases removed from V and 1 base from J, the gap between germline ends came to 12 bases. CDR3: CASSPGRVSGNTIYF. The CDR3 coding sequence is TGTGCCAGCAGTCCGGGTCGGGTGTCTGGAAACACCATATATTTT.

CDR3 loop: CASRSGTATNTGELFF. In DNA, the CDR3 is TGTGCCAGCAGATCGGGGACAGCTACGAACACCGGGGAGCTGTTTTTT. The chain uses TRBV7-9 and TRBJ2-2, with 7 bases fitting TRBD1. Germline CDR1 reads SEHNR; CDR2 reads FQNEAQ (reference sequence). The V segment lost 6 bases and the J segment 0 bases; nucleotides outside the gene matches: 7. The CDR3 has 16 residues.

The CDR3 DNA sequence: TGCAGTGCTAGAGAAGGTTACGAGCAGTACGTC. Translating gives CSAREGYEQYV. This sequence joins TRBV20-1 and TRBJ2-7; D is unresolved. Germline loops: CDR1 DFQATT, CDR2 SNEGSKA (reference sequence). The CDR3 has 11 residues. Trimming stripped 0 bases from V and 4 bases from J, with 4 bases between.

This clonotype was seen at least ten times. The rearrangement joins TRBV3-1 to TRBJ1-5; the D is unclear. Germline V gives CDR1 LGHDT, CDR2 YNNKEL (reference sequence). The CDR3 has 15 amino acids. Trimming pared 0 bases from V and 9 bases from J, leaving 15 bases between. For the CDR3, the DNA is TGTGCCAGCAGCCAAGATACCGCGGCCGGCCGGCCCCAGCATTTT. This translates into CASSQDTAAGRPQHF.

The chain couples TRBV7-9 to TRBJ1-1; D perhaps matches TRBD1 (5 bases). V was shortened by 6 bases and J by 3 bases, with 14 bases between the two germline ends. The CDR3 is 14 amino acids. From germline, CDR1 is SEHNR and CDR2 FQNEAQ (reference sequence). The CDR3 sequence is CASRPGWGDTEAFF. The CDR3 DNA reads TGTGCCAGCAGACCAGGGTGGGGGGACACTGAAGCTTTCTTT.

This chain uses TRBV2 with TRBJ2-1; TRBD1 or TRBD2 may be the D gene (5 bases each). Germline V gives CDR1 SNHLY, CDR2 FYNNEI. CDR3 length: 13 amino acids. Trimming pared 6 bases from V and 5 bases from J, leaving 11 bases between. The CDR3 DNA follows: TGTGCCAGCAGATCCGGGACGGACAATGAGCAGTTCTTC. Protein: CASRSGTDNEQFF.

This clonotype was observed a handful of times. The CDR3 DNA is TGTGCCAGCAGCCATCCAGGGACTAGCGGGAGGGGGAATGAGCAGTTCTTC. Protein product: CASSHPGTSGRGNEQFF. The chain carries TRBV21-1 and TRBJ2-1; TRBD2, the D gene given by the table, was not confirmed from the DNA. TRBV21-1 is described as a pseudogene. The CDR3 extends over 17 amino acids.

The chain combines TRBV5-1 with TRBJ2-3; tentative D call: TRBD2 (6 bases). The germline V gene encodes CDR1 SGHRS and CDR2 YFSETQ. CDR3 length equals 16 residues. The ends were cut back, 0 bases at V and 1 base at J, with 12 bases in the middle. The CDR3 DNA is TGCGCCAGCAGCTTGGAGGGGCGGAGGGGCACAGATACGCAGTATTTT. This sequence encodes CASSLEGRRGTDTQYF.

This clonotype was detected ten times or more. DNA of the CDR3: TGTGCCTACCTTGTGGTCTACACCGGGGAGCTGTTTTTT. Amino acids: CAYLVVYTGELFF. The chain recombines TRBV12-3 or TRBV12-4 with TRBJ2-2; D call uncertain. The CDR3 is 13 amino acids. V lost 11 bases and J 3 bases, leaving 13 bases between the germline ends.

V usage is TRBV2 and J usage is TRBJ2-1, with 7 bases identical to TRBD2. The CDR3 runs 12 residues. With V trimmed by 6 bases and J by 9 bases, 5 bases remained unmatched. Germline V gene lookup returns CDR1 SNHLY and CDR2 FYNNEI. For the CDR3, the DNA is TGTGCCAGCAGCGGGGACTATGGTGAGCAGTTCTTC. Its protein is CASSGDYGEQFF. Using reference TRBV2 and TRBJ2-1 for the parts outside the CDR3, the full variable domain is EPEVTQTPSHQVTQMGQEVILRCVPISNHLYFYWYRQILGQKVEFLVSFYNNEISEKSEIFDDQFSVERPDGSNFTLKIRSTKLEDSAMYFCASSGDYGEQFFGPGTRLTVL.

This clonotype was detected a few times. The chain's CDR3 is CSARDLRNSYEQYF. In DNA, the CDR3 is TGCAGTGCTAGAGATCTGCGCAACAGCTACGAGCAGTACTTC. This chain links TRBV20-1 with TRBJ2-7, with D unclear. Trimming took off 0 bases at V and 3 bases at J, with 12 bases between the two ends. The germline V gene encodes CDR1 DFQATT and CDR2 SNEGSKA (reference sequence). There are 14 residues in the CDR3.

The genes are TRBV7-9 and TRBJ2-7; 9 bases map to TRBD1. V trimming: 0 bases; J trimming: 3 bases; junction bases outside the gene matches: 6. CDR1 is SEHNR, CDR2 FQNEAQ, per germline (reference sequence). The CDR3 is 16 residues long. The CDR3 DNA sequence: TGTGCCAGCAGCTTAGCTTTCCAGGACAGGGGCTACGAGCAGTACTTC. Its protein is CASSLAFQDRGYEQYF.

This clonotype was observed a handful of times. The rearrangement uses TRBV12-3 or TRBV12-4 and TRBJ1-5, with a tentative D call TRBD1 (5 bases). The ends were cut back, 4 bases at V and 6 bases at J, with 10 bases in the middle. This CDR3 is built from 13 residues. The CDR3 DNA reads as TGTGCCAGCAGTTCTAGGGGAGGTCAGCCCCAGCATTTT. Its protein is CASSSRGGQPQHF.

This sequence joins TRBV10-1 and TRBJ2-2; TRBD1 agrees at 9 bases. The CDR3 has 16 amino acids. V lost 2 bases, J lost 5 bases, and 6 bases stayed unmatched. CDR1 is WNHNN, CDR2 SYGVQD, per germline (reference sequence). Here the CDR3 DNA reads TGCGCCAGCAGTGAGCCCTCCGGACAGGGGACCGGGGAGCTGTTTTTT. Protein sequence: CASSEPSGQGTGELFF.

This clonotype was observed a handful of times. The chain joins TRBV15 to TRBJ2-1; a possible D gene is TRBD2 (5 bases). The germline V and J ends were trimmed by 1 base and 9 bases, with 13 bases remaining between them. In germline, CDR1 is LNHNV, CDR2 YYDKDF (reference sequence). The CDR3 sequence is 14 residues long. DNA for the CDR3: TGTGCCACCAGCAGAGTAACTAGTGGCGGTGAGCAGTTCTTC. Protein: CATSRVTSGGEQFF.

This clonotype came up a few times. V gene TRBV18 combines with J gene TRBJ2-7, with 9 bases aligning to TRBD2. V shed 4 bases and J 2 bases; nucleotides not matched to a gene: 9. The CDR3 totals 16 residues. Germline V gene lookup returns CDR1 KGHSH and CDR2 LQKENI. This CDR3 reads CASSLPGLASPYEQYF. The CDR3 nucleotides read TGTGCCAGCTCACTACCGGGACTAGCCTCACCCTACGAGCAGTACTTC.

This chain connects TRBV7-6 to TRBJ2-1; 9 positions match TRBD2. The germline gives CDR1 SGHVS, CDR2 FNYEAQ. This CDR3 is 17 amino acids long. V lost 1 base, J lost 0 bases, and 4 bases stayed unmatched. CDR3 DNA sequence: TGTGCCAGCAGCTTAGGGAGTAGCGGGAGCTCCTACAATGAGCAGTTCTTC. Its protein is CASSLGSSGSSYNEQFF.

The chain joins TRBV3-1 to TRBJ2-5; no clear D gene. This CDR3 region has 14 residues. Per germline, CDR1 LGHDT and CDR2 YNNKEL (reference sequence). V lost 1 base, J lost 5 bases, and 11 bases lay in between. CDR3 region: CASSQGPVLETQYF. The CDR3 DNA reads TGTGCCAGCAGCCAAGGTCCTGTCTTGGAGACCCAGTACTTC.